Shown below are 11 T cell receptor beta chains from a single sample sequenced in a study of long-term antiretroviral therapy in people with HIV. Survey-level immunoSEQ v3.0 assays were run. The assay was immunoSEQ multiplex PCR, and TCRdb's table has in-frame clones only and misses some. The profile shows 34,000 or so clones, roughly 85% of them singletons. Source: unsorted PBMCs, taken roughly 2.9 years before starting antiretroviral therapy. These receptor sequences come from a woman under 40 with HIV.

In DNA form, the CDR3 reads TGCGCCAGCAGCTCCGGACTTACGGGGGCCAACGTCCTGACTTTC. Protein sequence: CASSSGLTGANVLTF. The V and J genes are TRBV5-1 and TRBJ2-6, with D possibly being TRBD2 (5 bases). V lost 3 bases, J lost 4 bases, and 11 bases lay in between. This CDR3 has 15 residues. The V gene's germline CDR1 is SGHRS and CDR2 YFSETQ. Filled out from reference TRBV5-1 and TRBJ2-6, the complete variable domain reads KAGVTQTPRYLIKTRGQQVTLSCSPISGHRSVSWYQQTPGQGLQFLFEYFSETQRNKGNFPGRFSGRQFSNSRSEMNVSTLELGDSALYLCASSSGLTGANVLTFGAGSRLTVL.

This chain connects TRBV30 to TRBJ2-3; D gene ambiguous. The CDR3 covers 12 residues. V was clipped by 2 bases and J by 4 bases, with 7 bases between them. Germline assignment: CDR1 GTSNPN and CDR2 SVGIG (reference sequence). The CDR3 DNA sequence: TGTGCCTGGAGTTCGGAAGCAGATACGCAGTATTTT. Encoded protein: CAWSSEADTQYF.

The CDR3 spells CASSESDGSYEQYF. The CDR3 DNA reads as TGTGCCAGCAGTGAATCCGACGGATCCTACGAGCAGTACTTC. The rearrangement joins TRBV6-1 to TRBJ2-7; D unclear. The CDR3 covers 14 residues. Germline CDR1 and CDR2: MNHNS and SASEGT. The V end was cut by 2 bases, the J end by 1 base, with 9 bases between.

The chain uses TRBV7-2 and TRBJ1-1; TRBD1 agrees at 9 bases. The V gene end was trimmed by 6 bases and the J gene end by 3 bases; junction bases not matched to a gene: 5. The germline V gene encodes CDR1 SGHTA and CDR2 FQGNSA. The CDR3 covers 14 residues. CDR3 residues: CASRGDRAYTEAFF. Written as DNA, the CDR3 is TGTGCCAGCAGGGGGGACAGGGCCTACACTGAAGCTTTCTTT.

The V and J genes are TRBV11-2 and TRBJ2-5, with unresolved D. Germline CDR1 SGHAT, CDR2 FQNNGV. CDR3 length equals 12 residues. Between the trimmed V and J ends, which lost 2 bases and 5 bases, there was a span of 6 bases. DNA of the CDR3: TGTGCCAGCAGCTTACTCGAGGAGACCCAGTACTTC. The encoded protein is CASSLLEETQYF.

This rearrangement joins TRBV5-1 to TRBJ1-3, with 11 bases fitting TRBD1. Trimming at V came to 4 bases and at J to 6 bases, leaving 9 bases not matched to a gene. The germline V gene encodes CDR1 SGHRS and CDR2 YFSETQ. The CDR3 is made up of 16 amino acids. CDR3 coding DNA: TGCGCCAGCAGCCTGAGATCGGGACAGGGGGTAAACACCATATATTTT. It is translated as CASSLRSGQGVNTIYF.

V gene TRBV4-2 combines with J gene TRBJ2-7; 8 positions match TRBD2. CDR3 length: 17 amino acids. Germline V CDR1 and CDR2: LGHNA, YNFKEQ. J gave up 4 bases and V 0 bases, and 11 bases lay outside the gene matches. CDR3 sequence (DNA): TGTGCCAGCAGCCAAGAAGGCGAGGCGGGGGGAAATTACGAGCAGTACTTC. This translates into CASSQEGEAGGNYEQYF.

The chain recombines TRBV19 with TRBJ2-1, with 9 bases identical to TRBD2. In germline, CDR1 is LNHDA, CDR2 SQIVND (reference sequence). Trimming cost V 1 base and J 1 base; bases outside gene matches: 2. The CDR3 extends over 16 amino acids. The CDR3 nucleotides read TGTGCCAGTAGTATAGGGGCGGGGGGGTCCTACAATGAGCAGTTCTTC. Translation gives CASSIGAGGSYNEQFF.

This clone showed up just once. The chain employs TRBV25-1 and TRBJ1-1; 10 bases match TRBD1. This CDR3 is built from 16 residues. With 4 bases clipped from V and 7 bases from J, the junction kept 12 bases outside the gene matches. CDR1 and CDR2 from the germline V gene are MGHDK and SYGVNS. The CDR3 loop is CASSAWDRGNGLEAFF. CDR3 nucleotides: TGTGCCAGCAGTGCCTGGGACAGGGGTAATGGCCTTGAAGCTTTCTTT.

The chain uses TRBV6-5 and TRBJ2-1, with 8 bases aligning to TRBD2. J gave up 8 bases and V 1 base, and 7 bases lay outside the gene matches. CDR1 is MNHEY and CDR2 is SVGAGI in the germline V gene. This CDR3 is 15 amino acids long. The CDR3 is CASSYYGGATDEQFF. CDR3 nucleotides: TGTGCCAGCAGTTACTACGGGGGGGCCACGGATGAGCAGTTCTTC.

The rearrangement uses TRBV6-5 and TRBJ2-4; 7 bases map to TRBD1. Trimming took 0 bases from V and 7 from J; bases not matched to a gene: 6. Germline assignment: CDR1 MNHEY and CDR2 SVGAGI. The CDR3 has 15 residues. CDR3 region: CASSYSDDRVNIQYF. DNA for the CDR3: TGTGCCAGCAGTTACTCGGACGACAGGGTGAACATTCAGTACTTC.